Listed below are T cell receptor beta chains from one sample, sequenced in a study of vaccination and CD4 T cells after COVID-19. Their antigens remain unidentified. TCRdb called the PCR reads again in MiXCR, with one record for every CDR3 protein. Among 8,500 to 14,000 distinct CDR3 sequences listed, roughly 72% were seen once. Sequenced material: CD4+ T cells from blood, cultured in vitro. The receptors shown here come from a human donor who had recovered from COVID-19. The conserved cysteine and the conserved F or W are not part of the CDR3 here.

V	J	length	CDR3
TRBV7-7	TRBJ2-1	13	ASSPARTAYNEQF
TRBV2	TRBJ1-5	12	ASSVGGDGLAQH
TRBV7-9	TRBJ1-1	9	ASSRDGEAF
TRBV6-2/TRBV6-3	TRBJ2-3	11	AGSYRDVNTQY
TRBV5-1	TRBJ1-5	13	ASSPTDGRNQPQH
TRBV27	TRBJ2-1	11	ASSLGFYNEQF
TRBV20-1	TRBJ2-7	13	SANDRRTGIYEQY
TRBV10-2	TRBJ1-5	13	ASSERRVSNQPQH
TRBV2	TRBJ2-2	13	ASSYRGLNTGELF
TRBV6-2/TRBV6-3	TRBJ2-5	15	ASSYSSETGMRGTQY
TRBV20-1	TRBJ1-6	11	SATKEGSSPLH
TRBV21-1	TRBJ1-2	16	ASSKVRGANIRNYGYT
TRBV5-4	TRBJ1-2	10	ASSLDRRGYT
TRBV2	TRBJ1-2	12	ASSVNGFSYGYT
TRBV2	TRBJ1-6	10	ASDRENSPLH
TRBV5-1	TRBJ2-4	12	ASSASVSKNIQY
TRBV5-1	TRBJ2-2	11	ASRREEDGELF
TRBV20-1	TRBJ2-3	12	SARLALVTDTQY
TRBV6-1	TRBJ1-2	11	AISVRTDVPYT
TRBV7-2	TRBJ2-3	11	ASSSSRTDTQY
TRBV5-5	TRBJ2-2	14	ASSFRLAGDTGELF
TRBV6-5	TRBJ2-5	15	ASSYSNLAGGGETQY
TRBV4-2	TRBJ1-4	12	ASSPVRGNEKLF
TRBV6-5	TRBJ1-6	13	ASSYRGGAYSPLH
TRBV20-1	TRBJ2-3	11	SAPRQGTDTQY
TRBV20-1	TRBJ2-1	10	SAILTYNEQF
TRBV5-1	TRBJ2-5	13	ASSLGRGGRETQY
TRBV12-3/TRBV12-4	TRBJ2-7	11	ASSLGRSYEQY
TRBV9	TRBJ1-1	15	ASSPAWTGRMNTEAF
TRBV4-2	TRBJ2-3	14	ASSQGGSAGTDTQY
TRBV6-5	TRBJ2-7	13	ASSYSTSGSYEQY
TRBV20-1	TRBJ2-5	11	SALRGLRETQY
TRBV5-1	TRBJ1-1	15	ASSSSLRTATNTEAF
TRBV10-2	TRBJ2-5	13	ASSSGHLAGETQY
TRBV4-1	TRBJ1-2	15	ASSARGSTGGSNGYT
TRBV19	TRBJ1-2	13	ASSIGPRFGYGYT
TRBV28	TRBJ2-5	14	ASSLNGQGLQETQY
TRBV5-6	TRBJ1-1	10	ASSRDNLGAF
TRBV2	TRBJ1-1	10	ASRGLGTEAF
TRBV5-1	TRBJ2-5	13	ASSLAASPEETQY
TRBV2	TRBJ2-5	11	ASSEQGQETQY
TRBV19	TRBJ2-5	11	ASSISPWETQY
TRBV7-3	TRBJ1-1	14	ASSLTVSSVRTEAF
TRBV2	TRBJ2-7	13	ASSGALAGAYEQY
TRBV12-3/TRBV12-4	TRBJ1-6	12	ASSSSGQLSPLH
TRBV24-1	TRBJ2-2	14	ATSDFELAGAGELF
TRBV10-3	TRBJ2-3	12	AIRAGVGPDTQY
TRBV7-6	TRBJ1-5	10	ASSLVNQPQH
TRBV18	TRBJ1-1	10	ASSPMNTEAF
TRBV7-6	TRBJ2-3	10	ASSYSTDTQY
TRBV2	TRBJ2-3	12	ASGGTPLTDTQY
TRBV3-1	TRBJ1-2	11	ASSHTTGYGYT
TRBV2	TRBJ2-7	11	ASNTQGPYEQY